The present TCR beta chain was sequenced within a study of cytomegalovirus exposure and HLA in healthy donors. The protocol was immunoSEQ multiplex PCR, while the TCRdb copy is restricted to in-frame clones and leaves out a portion. Among 55,000 to 70,000 clones, 91% were seen once, and the ten largest hold roughly 2.3%. The CDR3 is 16 amino acids. Germline lookup yields CDR1 MNHNY and CDR2 SVGAGI (reference sequence). The J segment lost 10 bases and the V segment lost 2 bases, leaving 14 bases of the junction unmatched. V usage is TRBV6-6 and J usage is TRBJ2-1; 7 nucleotides align to TRBD2. The source of this sequence is a woman aged 25 to 39 in good health and CMV-seronegative. Sequences were obtained from PBMCs. CDR3 in amino acids: CASSYPRGTTSGEQFF. CDR3 DNA: TGTGCCAGCAGTTACCCGCGAGGGACTACCTCTGGGGAGCAGTTCTTC.